This TCR beta chain was identified during a study of OX40 agonist ivuxolimab in advanced cancers. The V and J ends lost 3 bases and 0 bases respectively, with 9 bases between them. This CDR3 comprises 15 residues. CDR1 and CDR2 from the germline V gene are WSHSY and SAAADI. Sequencing was performed with immunoSEQ multiplex PCR; in TCRdb, only in-frame clones are kept and a portion is missing. In the table there are more than 60,000 clones, around 84% of which are singletons. This clone has more than one count but fewer than ten. This clonotype was sampled from an adult with an advanced solid tumor such as melanoma, head and neck, liver or kidney cancer. The V call is TRBV10-2, the J call TRBJ1-5; no clear D. This sample comprised CD4+ or CD8+ T cells sorted from blood, obtained in a trial of the OX40 agonist ivuxolimab. CDR3 amino acids: CASSDRPSSNQPQHF. DNA of the CDR3: TGCGCCAGCAGTGATCGGCCCTCTAGCAATCAGCCCCAGCATTTT.